This TCR beta chain was recorded in a study of OX40 agonist ivuxolimab in advanced cancers. Study results and limitations: At 0.1 to 3.0 mg/kg, clonal expansion of CD4+ and CD8+ blood T cells had occurred by week 6. Antigens targeted by the expanded peripheral T cells were not determined. Among T cells, CD8+ cells averaged more expanded clones than CD4+ cells.

Patients with a history of autoimmune disease or on systemic immunosuppression were excluded. About this clone itself: Its antigen is still unknown.

Sequencing was performed with immunoSEQ multiplex PCR; in TCRdb, only in-frame clones are kept and a portion is missing. This table has 53,000 or so clones, less than 90% appearing once. The junction had 7 bases not matched to a gene; V was cut back by 1 base and J by 8 bases. From germline, CDR1 is LGHNA and CDR2 YNFKEQ. The CDR3 has 16 amino acids. This sample comprised CD4+ or CD8+ T cells sorted from blood, obtained in a trial of the OX40 agonist ivuxolimab. The chain links TRBV4-2 to TRBJ1-4, with 10 bases aligning to TRBD1. The TCR sequence derives from an adult with an advanced solid tumor such as melanoma, head and neck, liver or kidney cancer. The CDR3 sequence: CASSQGRDRGGEKLFF. CDR3 bases: TGTGCCAGCAGCCAAGGAAGGGACAGGGGAGGAGAAAAACTGTTTTTT.